This paragraph covers one T cell receptor (beta chain) sequence. Its antigen is not known. A single record per CDR3 protein comes from TCRdb applying MiXCR to the 5' RACE reads. The sample has 150,000 to 200,000 distinct CDR3 sequences, 10% to 15% seen once. These data are taken from a study of CD8 T cells in ankylosing spondylitis. Broader study findings: Earlier work had already found some motif variants in reactive arthritis synovial fluid and blood.

V was shortened by 1 base and J by 0 bases, with 10 bases between the two germline ends. CDR3 size: 16 residues. Germline loops: CDR1 LNHDA, CDR2 SQIVND (reference sequence). The receptor comes from a female donor with ankylosing spondylitis or in good health (not recorded which). This chain connects TRBV19 to TRBJ1-5; D is unclear. The sequenced sample was blood, either unsorted or a sorted T cell fraction (not recorded which). The CDR3 sequence: CASSIAARSSNQPQHF. The DNA of the CDR3 is TGTGCCAGTAGTATAGCAGCCAGATCTAGCAATCAGCCCCAGCATTTT.